What follows are 9 T cell receptor beta chains derived from one specimen sequenced in a study of graft-versus-host responses after intestinal transplantation. Their recognized antigens are unknown. Measured with immunoSEQ multiplex PCR; TCRdb has only the in-frame clones, and not every one. The table shows fewer than 90,000 clones, with over 90% occurring only once. The material was unstimulated CD4+ T cells sorted from spleen or lymph node cells, obtained before transplant. Every receptor here comes from a human donor who was the organ donor for an intestinal transplant.

This chain joins TRBV7-9 and TRBJ2-1; 7 nucleotides align to TRBD1. Germline assignment: CDR1 SEHNR and CDR2 FQNEAQ (reference sequence). The CDR3 covers 16 residues. Losses at the gene ends were 5 bases for V and 9 bases for J; bases not matched to a gene: 16. As DNA, the CDR3 is TGTGCCAGCAGCCCGACCAACAGGGGAGTTTTCAGTGAGCAGTTCTTC. It is translated as CASSPTNRGVFSEQFF.

The V call is TRBV18, the J call TRBJ1-3, with D tentatively TRBD1 (6 bases). V was shortened by 1 base and J by 2 bases, with 6 bases between the two germline ends. Germline V gene sequence: CDR1 KGHSH, CDR2 LQKENI. This CDR3 is built from 14 residues. The CDR3 bases are TGTGCCAGCTCACCACAGGGGGCTGGAAACACCATATATTTT. It translates to CASSPQGAGNTIYF.

CDR3 protein: CASSPIRGSDYEQYF. CDR3 sequence (DNA): TGTGCCAGCTCACCTATCAGGGGGTCGGACTACGAGCAGTACTTC. The V and J genes are TRBV18 and TRBJ2-7; 7 bases match TRBD1. The CDR3 is made up of 15 amino acids. Germline V gives CDR1 KGHSH, CDR2 LQKENI. J gave up 3 bases and V 3 bases, and 8 bases lay outside the gene matches. Supplemented by reference TRBV18 and TRBJ2-7, the full variable domain reads NAGVMQNPRHLVRRRGQEARLRCSPMKGHSHVYWYRQLPEEGLKFMVYLQKENIIDESGMPKERFSAEFPKEGPSILRIQQVVRGDSAAYFCASSPIRGSDYEQYFGPGTRLTVT.

This clone was observed a single time. The chain is built from TRBV19 and TRBJ2-2; D might be TRBD1 or TRBD2, each matching 5 bases. The length of the CDR3 is 13 residues. V was clipped by 3 bases and J by 5 bases, with 7 bases between them. Germline lookup yields CDR1 LNHDA and CDR2 SQIVND (reference sequence). CDR3 bases: TGTGCCAGTAGTATGGGGGAGACCGGGGAGCTGTTTTTT. Translated: CASSMGETGELFF. The full variable domain, with the rest looked up from reference TRBV19 and TRBJ2-2, is DGGITQSPKYLFRKEGQNVTLSCEQNLNHDAMYWYRQDPGQGLRLIYYSQIVNDFQKGDIAEGYSVSREKKESFPLTVTSAQKNPTAFYLCASSMGETGELFFGEGSRLTVL.

Note on this clone: A read error may produce the germline difference seen at one junction end. The V gene is TRBV7-7, the J gene TRBJ2-5, with 7 bases matching TRBD2. Gene TRBJ2-7 matches the end of the DNA better, so the J call may be wrong. The CDR3 has 13 amino acids. Germline V CDR1 and CDR2: SSHAT, FNYEAQ (reference sequence). CDR3 DNA sequence: TGTGCTAGCAGCTTGGGAGGGACGGACGAGCAGTACTTC. It is translated as CASSLGGTDEQYF.

The chain couples TRBV6-5 to TRBJ1-4; D remains unclear. The CDR3 has 14 residues. V was clipped by 6 bases and J by 1 base, with 9 bases between them. The germline gives CDR1 MNHEY, CDR2 SVGAGI. In nucleotides, the CDR3 is TGTGCCAGCAGGCCGACGGAAACTAATGAAAAACTGTTTTTT. Its protein product is CASRPTETNEKLFF.

The chain links TRBV7-9 to TRBJ2-5; 9 bases are shared with TRBD1. Trimming cost V 3 bases and J 5 bases; bases outside gene matches: 7. Germline V gene lookup returns CDR1 SEHNR and CDR2 FQNEAQ (reference sequence). This CDR3 has 15 amino acids. CDR3 bases: TGTGCCAGCAGCTTGGGACAGGGCTCAGATGAGACCCAGTACTTC. This gives the protein CASSLGQGSDETQYF.

The rearrangement joins TRBV6-6 to TRBJ1-1; no clear D gene. The CDR3 contains 13 residues. CDR1 is MNHNY, CDR2 SVGAGI, per germline (reference sequence). The V end lost 0 bases, the J end lost 5 bases, and 7 bases lay between the germline ends. The CDR3 nucleotides read TGTGCCAGCAGTTACTCGAAGGGAACTGAAGCTTTCTTT. Protein: CASSYSKGTEAFF.

This sequence joins TRBV5-1 and TRBJ1-6; D call uncertain. Trimming took 0 bases from V and 10 from J, leaving 8 bases between them. Germline values: CDR1 SGHRS, CDR2 YFSETQ. The CDR3 has 13 amino acids. DNA of the CDR3: TGCGCCAGCAGCTTGGCCCCAGAGTCACCCCTCCACTTT. It specifies CASSLAPESPLHF.